The clone carrying this T cell receptor (beta chain) was observed a single time. There are 16 residues in the CDR3. The germline V gene has CDR1 SGHRS and CDR2 YFSETQ. With 4 bases removed from V and 1 base from J, the gap between germline ends came to 17 bases. This table comes from immunoSEQ multiplex PCR, and its TCRdb copy is limited to in-frame clones, with some not included. This sample has some 150,000 clones, with 90% to 95% found just once. The source of the sample is a study of T cell responses to AZD1222 COVID-19 vaccine. Sequences were derived from peripheral blood, sampled on day 0 of AZD1222 vaccination. The sequence was obtained from an adult in good health. This chain connects TRBV5-1 to TRBJ1-1; maybe TRBD1 (5 bases). The CDR3 DNA reads as TGCGCCAGCAGCACCGGGACTGCCCGGGCGAACACTGAAGCTTTCTTT. Translated, it gives CASSTGTARANTEAFF.